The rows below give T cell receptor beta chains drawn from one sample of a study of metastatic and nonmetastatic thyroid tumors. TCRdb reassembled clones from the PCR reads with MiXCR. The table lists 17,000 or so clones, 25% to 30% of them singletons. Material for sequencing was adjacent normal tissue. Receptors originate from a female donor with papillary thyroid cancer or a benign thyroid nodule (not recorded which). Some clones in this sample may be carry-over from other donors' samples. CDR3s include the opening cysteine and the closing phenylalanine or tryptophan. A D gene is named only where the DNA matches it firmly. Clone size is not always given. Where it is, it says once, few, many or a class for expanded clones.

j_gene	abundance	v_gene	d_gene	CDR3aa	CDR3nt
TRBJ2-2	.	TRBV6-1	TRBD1	CASKAPGGFTGELFF	TGTGCCAGCAAGGCGCCAGGGGGCTTCACCGGGGAGCTGTTTTTT
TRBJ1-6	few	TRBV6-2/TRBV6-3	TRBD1	CASSYSGQDNSPLHF	TGTGCCAGCAGTTACTCGGGACAGGATAATTCACCCCTCCACTTT
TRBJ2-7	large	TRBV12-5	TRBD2	CASGLPSGSSYEQYF	TGTGCTAGTGGTTTGCCTAGCGGGAGCTCCTACGAGCAGTACTTC
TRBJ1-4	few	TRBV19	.	CASSSDSGRRNEKLFF	TGTGCCAGTAGTTCAGACTCGGGACGGAGAAATGAAAAACTGTTTTTT
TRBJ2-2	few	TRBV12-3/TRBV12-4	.	CASSRSSGELFF	TGTGCCAGCAGTCGTAGTAGCGGGGAGCTGTTTTTT
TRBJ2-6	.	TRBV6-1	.	CASSEEVLQSGANVLTF	TGTGCCAGCAGTGAAGAGGTTTTGCAGTCTGGGGCCAACGTCCTAACTTTC
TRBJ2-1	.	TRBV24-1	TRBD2	CATSVRPGLAGGEQFF	TGTGCCACCAGTGTCCGACCGGGACTAGCGGGGGGTGAGCAGTTCTTC
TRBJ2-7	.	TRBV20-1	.	CSASSPGRGAREQYF	TGCAGTGCTTCCAGTCCGGGACGTGGGGCAAGGGAGCAGTACTTC
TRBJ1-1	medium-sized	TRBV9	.	CASSVEGRGTAFF	TGTGCCAGCAGCGTAGAGGGCAGAGGGACAGCTTTCTTT
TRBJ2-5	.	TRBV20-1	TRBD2	CSARTGGRPETQYF	TGCAGTGCTAGAACGGGCGGGAGGCCAGAGACCCAGTACTTC
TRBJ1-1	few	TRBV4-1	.	CASSQETVYTEAFF	TGCGCCAGCAGCCAAGAGACAGTTTACACTGAAGCTTTCTTT
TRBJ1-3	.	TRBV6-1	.	CASRLKTFGNTIYF	TGTGCCAGCAGGCTAAAAACGTTTGGAAACACCATATATTTT
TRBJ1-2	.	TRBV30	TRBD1	CAWSGPARGLKGYTF	TGTGCCTGGAGTGGGCCTGCCAGGGGGCTGAAAGGCTACACCTTC
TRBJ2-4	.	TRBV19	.	CASSIERENIQYF	TGTGCCAGTAGTATAGAGCGGGAAAACATTCAGTACTTC
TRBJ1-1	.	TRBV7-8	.	CASSLAQGFMNTEAFF	TGTGCCAGCAGCTTAGCGCAGGGGTTCATGAACACTGAAGCTTTCTTT
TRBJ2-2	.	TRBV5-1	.	CASSLEGGELFF	TGCGCCAGCAGCTTGGAGGGCGGGGAGCTGTTTTTT
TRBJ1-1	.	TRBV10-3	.	CAIGQELSTEAFF	TGTGCCATCGGGCAGGAGTTGAGCACTGAAGCTTTCTTT
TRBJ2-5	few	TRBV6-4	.	CASSDSVLRRGGTQYF	TGTGCCAGCAGTGACTCGGTCCTGAGGAGGGGGGGGACCCAGTACTTC
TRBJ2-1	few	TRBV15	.	CATSRDAGAYNEQFF	TGTGCCACCAGCAGAGATGCTGGGGCCTACAATGAGCAGTTCTTC
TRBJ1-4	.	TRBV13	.	CASSARVSVANEKLFF	TGTGCCAGCAGCGCCCGAGTGTCGGTGGCTAATGAAAAACTGTTTTTT
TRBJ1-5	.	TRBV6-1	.	CASSRGGLQPQHF	TGTGCCAGCAGCCGGGGGGGCCTTCAGCCCCAGCATTTT
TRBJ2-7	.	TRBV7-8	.	CASSLPPYEQYF	TGTGCCAGCAGCCTACCCCCCTACGAGCAGTACTTC
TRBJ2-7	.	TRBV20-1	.	CSARVDTSSSYEQYF	TGCAGTGCTAGAGTGGACACCTCGAGCTCCTACGAGCAGTACTTC
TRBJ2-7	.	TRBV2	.	CASSPRHYEQYF	TGTGCCAGCAGCCCGCGACACTACGAGCAGTACTTC
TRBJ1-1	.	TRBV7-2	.	CASSWDKNTEAFF	TGTGCCAGCAGCTGGGACAAGAACACTGAAGCTTTCTTT
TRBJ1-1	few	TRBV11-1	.	CASSPHPGRKNTEAFF	TGTGCCAGCTCCCCTCACCCGGGACGGAAGAACACTGAAGCTTTCTTT
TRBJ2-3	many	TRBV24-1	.	CATSDAGQGDTQYF	TGTGCCACCAGTGATGCCGGGCAGGGGGATACGCAGTATTTT
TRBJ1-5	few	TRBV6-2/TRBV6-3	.	CASGFGSDLRQPQHF	TGTGCCAGCGGTTTTGGTTCGGACTTACGGCAGCCCCAGCATTTT
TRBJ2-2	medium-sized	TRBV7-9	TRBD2	CASRRVPGLEAGELFF	TGTGCCAGCCGCAGGGTTCCGGGACTAGAGGCCGGGGAGCTGTTTTTT
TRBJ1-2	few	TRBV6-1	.	CASTEWVRENYGYTF	TGTGCCAGCACCGAATGGGTCAGGGAGAACTATGGCTACACCTTC
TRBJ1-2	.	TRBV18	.	CASSGGALGYTF	TGTGCCAGCTCAGGGGGGGCGCTGGGCTACACCTTC
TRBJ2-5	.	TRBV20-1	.	CSASIWPGVGETQYF	TGCAGTGCTTCCATCTGGCCGGGAGTAGGAGAGACCCAGTACTTC
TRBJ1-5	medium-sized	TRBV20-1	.	CSARETRYQPQHF	TGCAGTGCTAGAGAGACACGCTATCAGCCCCAGCATTTT
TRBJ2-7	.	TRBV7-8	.	CASSSWTAGINYEQYF	TGTGCCAGCAGCTCCTGGACCGCAGGTATCAACTACGAGCAGTACTTC
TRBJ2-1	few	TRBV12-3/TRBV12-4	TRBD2	CASSLASGIYNEQFF	TGTGCCAGCAGTTTGGCTAGCGGTATATACAATGAGCAGTTCTTC
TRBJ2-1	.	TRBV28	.	CASSLGPRLPRAFF	TGTGCCAGCAGTTTAGGGCCCCGGCTCCCCAGGGCGTTCTTC
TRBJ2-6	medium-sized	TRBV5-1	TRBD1	CASSSSPRGPTSGANVLTF	TGCGCCAGCAGCTCCTCCCCCAGGGGGCCAACGTCTGGGGCCAACGTCCTGACTTTC
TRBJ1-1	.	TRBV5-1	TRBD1	CASSLGQGRVAFF	TGCGCCAGCAGTCTTGGACAGGGAAGAGTAGCTTTCTTT
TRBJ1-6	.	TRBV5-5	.	CASSLGGNSPLHF	TGTGCCAGCAGCTTGGGAGGCAATTCACCCCTCCACTTT
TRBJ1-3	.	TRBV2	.	CASKGNSGNTIYF	TGTGCCAGCAAAGGAAACTCTGGAAACACCATATATTTT
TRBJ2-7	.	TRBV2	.	CASSEDLGTYEQYF	TGTGCCAGCAGTGAAGATCTGGGAACCTACGAGCAGTACTTC
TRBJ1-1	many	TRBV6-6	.	CASSYSGVGGTEAFF	TGTGCCAGCAGTTACTCCGGGGTGGGCGGCACTGAAGCTTTCTTT
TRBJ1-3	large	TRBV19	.	CASSTPGAGNTIYF	TGTGCCAGTAGTACCCCAGGGGCCGGAAACACCATATATTTT
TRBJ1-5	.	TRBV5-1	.	CASSSASGQPQHF	TGCGCCAGCAGCTCCGCCTCGGGGCAGCCCCAGCATTTT
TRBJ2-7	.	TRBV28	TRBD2	CASRRTSGVTYEQYF	TGTGCCAGCAGACGTACTAGCGGGGTAACCTACGAGCAGTACTTC
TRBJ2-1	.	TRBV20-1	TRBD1	CSARRGTGGKNEQFF	TGCAGTGCTAGACGGGGGACAGGGGGGAAGAATGAGCAGTTCTTC
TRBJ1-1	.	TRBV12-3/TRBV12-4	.	CASSRQQGTEAFF	TGTGCCAGCAGCCGCCAACAGGGCACTGAAGCTTTCTTT
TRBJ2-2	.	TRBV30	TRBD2	CAWTVGRDGELFF	TGTGCCTGGACGGTGGGGAGGGACGGGGAGCTGTTTTTT
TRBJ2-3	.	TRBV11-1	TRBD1	CASRKSQGAMGTDTQYF	TGTGCCAGCAGAAAGAGTCAGGGGGCCATGGGCACAGATACGCAGTATTTT
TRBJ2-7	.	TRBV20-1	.	CSARTKGLLYEQYF	TGCAGTGCTAGAACGAAAGGACTGCTCTACGAGCAGTACTTC
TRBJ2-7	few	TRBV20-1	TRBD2	CSGTDQLGSGRASVTYEQYF	TGCAGTGGTACCGATCAACTAGGTAGCGGGAGGGCCTCGGTGACCTACGAGCAGTACTTC
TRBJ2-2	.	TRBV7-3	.	CASSLTSTYGGELFF	TGTGCCAGCAGCTTAACGTCGACGTATGGCGGGGAGCTGTTTTTT
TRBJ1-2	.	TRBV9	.	CASSPRMGSNYGYTF	TGTGCCAGCAGCCCCCGGATGGGCTCTAACTATGGCTACACCTTC
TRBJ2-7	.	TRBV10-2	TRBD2	CASSDIAGLYEQYF	TGCGCCAGCAGTGATATAGCGGGGCTCTACGAGCAGTACTTC
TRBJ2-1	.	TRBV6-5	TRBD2	CASSYPGTSYNEQFF	TGTGCCAGCAGTTACCCCGGGACTAGCTACAATGAGCAGTTCTTC
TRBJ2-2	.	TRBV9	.	CASSVVFGETGELFF	TGTGCCAGCAGCGTAGTATTCGGGGAAACCGGGGAGCTGTTTTTT
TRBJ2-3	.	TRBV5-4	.	CASSLASVQGRTDTQYF	TGTGCCAGCAGCTTGGCATCCGTTCAGGGGCGCACAGATACGCAGTATTTT